This is a list of T cell receptor beta chains from one sample in a study of blood T cells in healthy people across ages. TCRdb passed the 5' RACE reads through MiXCR, listing each CDR3 protein once. The data contain about 800,000 distinct CDR3 sequences, roughly 25% of them singletons. This sample was also put to use in a study of T cells of mothers and their children.

Specimen: blood. These receptors were obtained from a boy between 5 and 17 years old in good health. Each CDR3 is given with its conserved first and last residue. Fields, in order: J gene, clone size, D gene, V gene, CDR3 DNA, CDR3 protein. D genes are given only for firm matches. Clone size appears in some rows only: once, few, many, or a class for an expanded clone.

j_gene: TRBJ1-2
abundance: NA
d_gene: TRBD1
v_gene: TRBV12-3/TRBV12-4
CDR3nt: TGTGCCAGCAACCCGGGACAGAACTATGGCTACACCTTC
CDR3aa: CASNPGQNYGYTF

j_gene: TRBJ2-3
abundance: NA
d_gene: TRBD1
v_gene: TRBV7-2
CDR3nt: TGTGCCAGCGGGGACCCGGGACAGGGGGCGTTGCAGTATCAGTATTTT
CDR3aa: CASGDPGQGALQYQYF

j_gene: TRBJ1-4
abundance: NA
d_gene: NA
v_gene: TRBV15
CDR3nt: TGTGCCACCAGCAGAGATCGGGTGCAGGAAAAACTGTTTTTT
CDR3aa: CATSRDRVQEKLFF

j_gene: TRBJ2-7
abundance: few
d_gene: NA
v_gene: TRBV29-1
CDR3nt: TGCAGCGTTGCTTCAGGGGCTGGGTCCTACGAGCAGTACTTC
CDR3aa: CSVASGAGSYEQYF

j_gene: TRBJ2-7
abundance: NA
d_gene: TRBD2
v_gene: TRBV6-2/TRBV6-3
CDR3nt: TGTGCCAGCACCAATTCTGGACTAGCGGGAGTTCAGGCGGGCGAGCAGTACTTC
CDR3aa: CASTNSGLAGVQAGEQYF

j_gene: TRBJ2-5
abundance: few
d_gene: NA
v_gene: TRBV11-1
CDR3nt: TGTGCCAGCAGCTTATTTTTTGGTCAAGAGACCCAGTACTTC
CDR3aa: CASSLFFGQETQYF

j_gene: TRBJ1-2
abundance: NA
d_gene: TRBD1
v_gene: TRBV12-5
CDR3nt: TGTGCTAGTGGTCAGGGACAGGACGACTATGGCTACACCTTC
CDR3aa: CASGQGQDDYGYTF

j_gene: TRBJ1-1
abundance: NA
d_gene: NA
v_gene: TRBV7-8
CDR3nt: TGTGCCAGCAGCTTAGAGGGGACACTGAACACTGAAGCTTTCTTT
CDR3aa: CASSLEGTLNTEAFF

j_gene: TRBJ1-1
abundance: once
d_gene: TRBD1
v_gene: TRBV20-1
CDR3nt: TGCAGTGCTAGTCGGACAGGGTTCACTGAAGCTTTCTTT
CDR3aa: CSASRTGFTEAFF

j_gene: TRBJ1-2
abundance: once
d_gene: TRBD1
v_gene: TRBV3-1
CDR3nt: TGTGCCAGCAGCCACTTAGACAGGGGAGACTATGGCTACACCTTC
CDR3aa: CASSHLDRGDYGYTF

j_gene: TRBJ2-1
abundance: few
d_gene: TRBD2
v_gene: TRBV4-1
CDR3nt: TGCGCCAGCAGCCCGACTACTAGCGGGAGGGCCGGGTACAATGAGCAGTTCTTC
CDR3aa: CASSPTTSGRAGYNEQFF

j_gene: TRBJ2-5
abundance: NA
d_gene: TRBD1
v_gene: TRBV7-2
CDR3nt: TGTGCCAGCAGCCCAGGACAGGGAGGCGGGGAGACCCAGTACTTC
CDR3aa: CASSPGQGGGETQYF

j_gene: TRBJ2-1
abundance: NA
d_gene: NA
v_gene: TRBV12-3/TRBV12-4
CDR3nt: TGTGCCAGCAGCCTAAACGTCGCTCCCGGCTGGGATGAGCAGTTCTTC
CDR3aa: CASSLNVAPGWDEQFF

j_gene: TRBJ1-1
abundance: NA
d_gene: TRBD1
v_gene: TRBV5-4
CDR3nt: TGTGCCAGCATGTGGTTTCCGGGACAGGGGGTTCAGAACGCTGAAGCTTTCTTT
CDR3aa: CASMWFPGQGVQNAEAFF

j_gene: TRBJ2-3
abundance: NA
d_gene: NA
v_gene: TRBV21-1
CDR3nt: TGTGCCAGCAGGAAACCGTACCGGGCCTACACAGATACGCAGTATTTT
CDR3aa: CASRKPYRAYTDTQYF

j_gene: TRBJ2-7
abundance: few
d_gene: NA
v_gene: TRBV20-1
CDR3nt: TGCAGTGCGAGATTGGACAGGCGGGGCTACGAGCAGTACTTC
CDR3aa: CSARLDRRGYEQYF

j_gene: TRBJ2-7
abundance: few
d_gene: TRBD1
v_gene: TRBV4-1
CDR3nt: TGCGCCAGCAGTCCTACCTCGGGACAGGGCCATTACGAGCAGTACTTC
CDR3aa: CASSPTSGQGHYEQYF

j_gene: TRBJ1-6
abundance: few
d_gene: NA
v_gene: TRBV25-1
CDR3nt: TGTGCCAGCAGTGAATATCTGGATTCACCCCTCCACTTT
CDR3aa: CASSEYLDSPLHF

j_gene: TRBJ2-7
abundance: few
d_gene: TRBD2
v_gene: TRBV20-1
CDR3nt: TGCAGTGCTCCCTACGGACTAGCGGGGTCCGACGAGCAGTACTTC
CDR3aa: CSAPYGLAGSDEQYF

j_gene: TRBJ2-5
abundance: few
d_gene: NA
v_gene: TRBV24-1
CDR3nt: TGTGCCACCAGTGATCCCCTCCCCGGGACTCAAGAGACCCAGTACTTC
CDR3aa: CATSDPLPGTQETQYF

j_gene: TRBJ1-4
abundance: few
d_gene: TRBD1
v_gene: TRBV3-1
CDR3nt: TGTGCCAGCAGCCAACCGATTTTTGCGGGACAGCCTAATGAAAAACTGTTTTTT
CDR3aa: CASSQPIFAGQPNEKLFF

j_gene: TRBJ1-1
abundance: NA
d_gene: NA
v_gene: TRBV28
CDR3nt: TGTGCCAGTTTCCAGCGAACTGAAGCTTTCTTT
CDR3aa: CASFQRTEAFF

j_gene: TRBJ1-2
abundance: few
d_gene: NA
v_gene: TRBV19
CDR3nt: TGTGCCAGTAGTATTTCGCCAGAGGTGGTCTTTGGCTACACCTTC
CDR3aa: CASSISPEVVFGYTF

j_gene: TRBJ1-1
abundance: NA
d_gene: TRBD1
v_gene: TRBV7-2
CDR3nt: TGTGCCAGCAGCCCTCGAGGGGGCCACACTTACGAAGCTTTCTTT
CDR3aa: CASSPRGGHTYEAFF

j_gene: TRBJ1-1
abundance: NA
d_gene: NA
v_gene: TRBV5-1
CDR3nt: TGCGCCAGCAGACCCTTTTGGGGGTATCGGAACACTGAAGCTTTCTTT
CDR3aa: CASRPFWGYRNTEAFF